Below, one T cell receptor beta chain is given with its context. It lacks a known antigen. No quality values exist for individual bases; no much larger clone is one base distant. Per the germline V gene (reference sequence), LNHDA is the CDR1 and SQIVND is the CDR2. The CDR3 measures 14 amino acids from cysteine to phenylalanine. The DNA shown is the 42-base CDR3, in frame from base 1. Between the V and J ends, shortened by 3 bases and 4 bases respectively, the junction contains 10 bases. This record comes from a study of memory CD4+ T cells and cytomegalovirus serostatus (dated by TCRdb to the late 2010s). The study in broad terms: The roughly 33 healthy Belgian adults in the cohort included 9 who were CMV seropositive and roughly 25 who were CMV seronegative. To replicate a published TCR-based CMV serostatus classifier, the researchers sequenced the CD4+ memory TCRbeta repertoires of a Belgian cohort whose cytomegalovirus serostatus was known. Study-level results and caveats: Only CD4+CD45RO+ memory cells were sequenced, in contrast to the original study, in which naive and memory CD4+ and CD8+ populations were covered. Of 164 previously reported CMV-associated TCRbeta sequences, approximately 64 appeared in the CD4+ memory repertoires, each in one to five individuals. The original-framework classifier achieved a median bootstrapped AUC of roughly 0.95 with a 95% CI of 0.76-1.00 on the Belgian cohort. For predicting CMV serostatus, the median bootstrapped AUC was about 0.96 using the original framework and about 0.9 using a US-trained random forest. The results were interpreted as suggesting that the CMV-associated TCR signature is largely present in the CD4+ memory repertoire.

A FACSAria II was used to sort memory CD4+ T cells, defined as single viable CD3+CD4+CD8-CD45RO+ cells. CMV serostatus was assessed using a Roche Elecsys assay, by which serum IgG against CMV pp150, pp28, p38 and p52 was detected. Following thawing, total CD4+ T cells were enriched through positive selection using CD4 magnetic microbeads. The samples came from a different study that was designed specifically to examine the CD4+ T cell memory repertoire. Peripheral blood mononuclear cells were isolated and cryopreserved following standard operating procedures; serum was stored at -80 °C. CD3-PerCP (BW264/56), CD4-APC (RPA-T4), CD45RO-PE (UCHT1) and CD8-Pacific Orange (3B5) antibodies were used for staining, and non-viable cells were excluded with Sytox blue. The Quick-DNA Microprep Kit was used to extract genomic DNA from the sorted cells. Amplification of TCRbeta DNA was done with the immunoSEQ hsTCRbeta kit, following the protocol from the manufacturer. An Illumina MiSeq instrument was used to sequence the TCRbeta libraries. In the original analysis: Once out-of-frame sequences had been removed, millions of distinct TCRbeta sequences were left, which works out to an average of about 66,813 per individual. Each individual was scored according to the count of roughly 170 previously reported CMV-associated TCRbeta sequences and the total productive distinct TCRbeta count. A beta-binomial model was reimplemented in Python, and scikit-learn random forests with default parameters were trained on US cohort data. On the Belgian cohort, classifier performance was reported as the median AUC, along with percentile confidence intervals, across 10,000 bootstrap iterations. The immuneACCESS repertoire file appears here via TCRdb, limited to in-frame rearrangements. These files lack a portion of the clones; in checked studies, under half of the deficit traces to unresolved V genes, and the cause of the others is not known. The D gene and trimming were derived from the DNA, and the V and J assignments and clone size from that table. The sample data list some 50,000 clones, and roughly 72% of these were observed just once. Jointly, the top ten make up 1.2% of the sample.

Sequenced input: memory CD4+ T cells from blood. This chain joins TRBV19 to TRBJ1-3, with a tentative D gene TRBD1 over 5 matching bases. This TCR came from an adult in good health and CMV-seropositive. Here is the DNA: TGTGCCAGTAGTATTGGGGGTTCCGGAAACACCATATATTTT. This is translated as CASSIGGSGNTIYF.